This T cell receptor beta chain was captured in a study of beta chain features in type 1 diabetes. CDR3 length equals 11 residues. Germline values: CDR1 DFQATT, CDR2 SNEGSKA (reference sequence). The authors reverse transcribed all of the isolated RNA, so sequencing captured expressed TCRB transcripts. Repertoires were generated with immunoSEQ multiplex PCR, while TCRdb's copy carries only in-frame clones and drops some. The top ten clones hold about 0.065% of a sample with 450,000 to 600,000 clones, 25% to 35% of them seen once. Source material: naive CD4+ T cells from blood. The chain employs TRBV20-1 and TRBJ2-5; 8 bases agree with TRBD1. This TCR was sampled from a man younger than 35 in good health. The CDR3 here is CRRDRLETQYF. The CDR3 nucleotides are TGCAGAAGGGACAGGCTAGAGACCCAGTACTTC.